These 29 T cell receptor beta chains were sequenced from one sample in a study of shared clonotypes between healthy human individuals. The table came from immunoSEQ multiplex PCR; TCRdb's copy has only in-frame clones and leaves some out. The profile shows some 1,900,000 clones, around 96% of them singletons. Naive CD8 populations comprised CD45RO-negative cells positively selected for CCR7, excluding terminally differentiated effector memory CD45RA+ cells. Sequenced material: naive CD8+ T cells sorted from blood. These receptors were obtained from a man between 18 and 29 years old in good health.

The chain combines TRBV29-1 with TRBJ1-1; tentative D call: TRBD1 (5 bases). CDR3 size: 12 residues. Trimming stripped 6 bases from V and 6 bases from J, with 14 bases between. Per germline, CDR1 SQVTM and CDR2 ANQGSEA. Written as DNA, the CDR3 is TGCAGCGTCCCCTGGGGGGAACCTGAAGCTTTCTTT. Translated: CSVPWGEPEAFF.

Comments on this clone: Other DNA sequences in the sample encode the same CDR3. This chain uses TRBV5-1 with TRBJ2-7; the D is unclear. Trimming took 1 base from V and 2 from J, leaving 7 bases between them. In germline, CDR1 is SGHRS, CDR2 YFSETQ. CDR3 length: 13 residues. The CDR3 here is CASSLSPTYEQYF. The DNA of the CDR3 is TGCGCCAGCAGCTTGAGCCCCACCTACGAGCAGTACTTC.

V is TRBV6-5 and J is TRBJ2-2; D is perhaps TRBD1 or TRBD2 (5 bases each). The ends were cut back, 7 bases at V and 1 base at J, with 10 bases in the middle. This CDR3 has 14 residues. CDR1 MNHEY and CDR2 SVGAGI come from the germline V gene. Written as DNA, the CDR3 is TGTGCCAGCACAGAGGGGTGGAACACCGGGGAGCTGTTTTTT. Residues: CASTEGWNTGELFF.

Points on this clone: Other DNA sequences within the sample encode an identical CDR3. The chain employs TRBV5-6 and TRBJ2-7; 7 positions agree with TRBD1. The germline V gene encodes CDR1 SGHDT and CDR2 YYEEEE. V shed 0 bases and J 6 bases; nucleotides not matched to a gene: 0. The CDR3 runs 12 residues. The CDR3 DNA reads as TGTGCCAGCAGCTTGGGACAGGGCGAGCAGTACTTC. Its translation: CASSLGQGEQYF.

The chain recombines TRBV14 with TRBJ2-1; 9 bases match TRBD1. CDR1 and CDR2 (germline): SGHDN, FVKESK. With V trimmed by 4 bases and J by 4 bases, 2 bases remained unmatched. This CDR3 comprises 14 residues. CDR3 residues: CASSLQGAYNEQFF. The CDR3 DNA is TGTGCCAGCAGCCTACAGGGGGCTTACAATGAGCAGTTCTTC.

The rearrangement joins TRBV10-3 to TRBJ2-3, with 14 bases that match TRBD2. The CDR3 is 18 residues long. CDR1 and CDR2 (germline): ENHRY, SYGVKD. Trimming cost V 5 bases and J 1 base; bases outside gene matches: 8. The CDR3 DNA reads as TGTGCCATCAGTCTAGAGACGACTAGCGGGAGGGGCACAGATACGCAGTATTTT. Its translation: CAISLETTSGRGTDTQYF.

The V call is TRBV6-5, the J call TRBJ2-3, with D possibly TRBD2 on 5 matching bases. CDR1 MNHEY and CDR2 SVGAGI come from the germline V gene. This CDR3 has 14 residues. V lost 6 bases and J 1 base, leaving 11 bases between the germline ends. The CDR3 loop reads CASRPAGGTDTQYF. The CDR3 nucleotides read TGTGCCAGCAGGCCAGCCGGGGGCACAGATACGCAGTATTTT.

V gene TRBV30 combines with J gene TRBJ2-3; TRBD2 matches 10 bases. Germline CDR1 reads GTSNPN; CDR2 reads SVGIG (reference sequence). V was clipped by 7 bases and J by 6 bases; unmatched bases: 19. This CDR3 is 17 amino acids long. The chain's CDR3 is CASRLAGVGSVGDTQYF. CDR3 in DNA: TGTGCCTCCCGGCTAGCGGGGGTCGGGTCGGTGGGGGATACGCAGTATTTT.

J is TRBJ2-7 and V is TRBV27, with 7 bases matching TRBD1. The germline V gene encodes CDR1 MNHEY and CDR2 SMNVEV (reference sequence). J gave up 6 bases and V 6 bases, and 5 bases lay outside the gene matches. This CDR3 contains 12 residues. The CDR3 region has the DNA TGTGCCAGCAGGTCGACAGGGCGCGAGCAGTACTTC. It translates to CASRSTGREQYF.

The rearrangement joins TRBV7-9 to TRBJ2-3, with D possibly matching TRBD2 (6 bases). Per the germline V gene, CDR1 is SEHNR and CDR2 is FQNEAQ (reference sequence). V lost 5 bases, J lost 6 bases, and 21 bases lay in between. CDR3 length: 16 amino acids. CDR3 nucleotides: TGTGCCAGCAGCCCAATTTTAGCGGTCCTCCGGGATACGCAGTATTTT. It encodes CASSPILAVLRDTQYF.

Here the CDR3 reads CASNNNDENIQYF. The CDR3 DNA follows: TGTGCCAGCAACAACAACGACGAAAACATTCAGTACTTC. The chain joins TRBV5-6 to TRBJ2-4; D is unclear. The CDR3 spans 13 residues. Per germline, CDR1 SGHDT and CDR2 YYEEEE. Trimming shortened V by 6 bases and J by 5 bases, and 12 bases separated the two germline ends.

The chain is built from TRBV30 and TRBJ2-3, with 12 bases fitting TRBD2. Trimming cost V 0 bases and J 0 bases; bases outside gene matches: 13. The CDR3 loop spans 20 amino acids. Germline V CDR1 and CDR2: GTSNPN, SVGIG (reference sequence). This chain's CDR3 is CAWSVGASGGAYGSTDTQYF. CDR3 in DNA: TGTGCCTGGAGTGTGGGCGCTAGCGGGGGGGCTTACGGAAGCACAGATACGCAGTATTTT.

The genes are TRBV4-3 and TRBJ1-1, with 9 bases identical to TRBD1. Germline CDR1 reads LGHNA; CDR2 reads YSLEER. The CDR3 consists of 17 residues. Germline trimming cut 0 bases from V and 1 base from J; bases unmatched to any gene: 6. CDR3 DNA: TGCGCCAGCAGCCAAGACCCGGGGGACAGGGAGAACACTGAAGCTTTCTTT. Its protein product is CASSQDPGDRENTEAFF.

Note on this clone: The same CDR3 also results from other DNA sequences found in this sample. The chain uses TRBV10-3 and TRBJ1-1; D is undetermined. V lost 4 bases and J 5 bases, leaving 5 bases between the germline ends. Germline V lookup: CDR1 ENHRY, CDR2 SYGVKD. The CDR3 runs to 11 residues. The CDR3 spells CAISVGTEAFF. CDR3 sequence (DNA): TGTGCCATCAGTGTCGGGACTGAAGCTTTCTTT.

The V and J genes are TRBV5-6 and TRBJ2-3, with D uncertain. The V gene's germline CDR1 is SGHDT and CDR2 YYEEEE. V dropped 3 bases and J dropped 3 bases, with 20 bases sitting between them. This CDR3 has 17 residues. The CDR3 protein is CASSYGGVTQPTDTQYF. CDR3 DNA: TGTGCCAGCAGCTATGGCGGTGTCACACAACCAACAGATACGCAGTATTTT.

This chain uses TRBV11-2 with TRBJ2-1, with 8 bases identical to TRBD2. Germline CDR1 SGHAT, CDR2 FQNNGV. The CDR3 extends over 15 amino acids. Trimming at V came to 5 bases and at J to 4 bases, leaving 7 bases not matched to a gene. The CDR3 region has the DNA TGTGCCAGCAGCCCCAGCGGGAGTCTTTACAATGAGCAGTTCTTC. Residues: CASSPSGSLYNEQFF. The variable domain in full, with the rest retrieved from reference TRBV11-2 and TRBJ2-1, is EAGVAQSPRYKIIEKRQSVAFWCNPISGHATLYWYQQILGQGPKLLIQFQNNGVVDDSQLPKDRFSAERLKGVDSTLKIQPAKLEDSAVYLCASSPSGSLYNEQFFGPGTRLTVL.

As for this clone: A junction end diverges from the germline sequence, so it may reflect a read error. V and J are TRBV7-7 and TRBJ2-7; possible D gene TRBD1, 5 bases. The germline gives CDR1 SSHAT, CDR2 FNYEAQ (reference sequence). The CDR3 spans 14 residues. The CDR3 nucleotides are TGTGCTAGCAGCTTTAAAGGACACAGTAGGGAGCAGTACTTC. This sequence encodes CASSFKGHSREQYF.

The chain employs TRBV30 and TRBJ2-7, with a tentative D call TRBD2 (6 bases). Germline CDR1 GTSNPN, CDR2 SVGIG (reference sequence). V lost 3 bases to trimming and J lost 2 bases, with 11 bases between them. The CDR3 totals 13 residues. The CDR3 reads CAWRAGYAYEQYF. The CDR3 DNA reads as TGTGCCTGGAGAGCGGGTTACGCCTACGAGCAGTACTTC.

This rearrangement joins TRBV2 to TRBJ2-3; a weak D match, TRBD1 (5 bases). Germline CDR1 reads SNHLY; CDR2 reads FYNNEI. CDR3 length: 13 amino acids. Trimming left V 7 bases short and J 1 base short, with 9 bases between. CDR3 sequence (DNA): TGTGCCAGCACCCAGGGTCGCACAGATACGCAGTATTTT. It is translated as CASTQGRTDTQYF.

The rearrangement joins TRBV2 to TRBJ2-3, with D uncertain. The CDR3 spans 15 residues. Germline V gene lookup returns CDR1 SNHLY and CDR2 FYNNEI. Trimming stripped 8 bases from V and 2 bases from J, with 17 bases between. CDR3 in DNA: TGTGCCAGCCGTGCGAAGGGAAGAGACACAGATACGCAGTATTTT. Translation gives CASRAKGRDTDTQYF. The full variable domain, completed using reference TRBV2 and TRBJ2-3, is EPEVTQTPSHQVTQMGQEVILRCVPISNHLYFYWYRQILGQKVEFLVSFYNNEISEKSEIFDDQFSVERPDGSNFTLKIRSTKLEDSAMYFCASRAKGRDTDTQYFGPGTRLTVL.

A single count supports this clone. The chain links TRBV6-5 to TRBJ2-7; weak D call: TRBD1 (6 bases). V gave up 0 bases and J gave up 1 base, with 13 bases separating them. CDR3 length equals 16 residues. Germline assignment: CDR1 MNHEY and CDR2 SVGAGI. The CDR3 DNA reads as TGTGCCAGCAGTTACTCCACGGGACACCAGTCCTACGAGCAGTACTTC. The encoded protein is CASSYSTGHQSYEQYF.

The J gene is TRBJ1-1, the V gene TRBV27; D is unclear. Germline loops: CDR1 MNHEY, CDR2 SMNVEV (reference sequence). Trimming shortened V by 6 bases and J by 9 bases, and 11 bases separated the two germline ends. The CDR3 is made up of 11 amino acids. Here the CDR3 DNA reads TGTGCCAGCAGACGGGCTCTACAAGCTTTCTTT. Its translation is CASRRALQAFF.

Worth noting for this clone: It may be a read error: a sequence one base away is much more abundant. The chain joins TRBV5-6 to TRBJ2-2; D is uncertain. Trimming took off 4 bases at V and 1 base at J, with 2 bases between the two ends. The CDR3 is 12 amino acids. Germline V gene lookup returns CDR1 SGHDT and CDR2 YYEEEE. The CDR3 DNA sequence: TGTGCCAGCAGCATGAACACCGGGGAGCTGTTTTTT. Translation gives CASSMNTGELFF.

The chain carries TRBV7-9 and TRBJ2-1, with 7 bases aligning to TRBD1. Losses at the gene ends were 10 bases for V and 0 bases for J; bases not matched to a gene: 12. Germline CDR1 is SEHNR and CDR2 is FQNEAQ (reference sequence). The CDR3 is made up of 16 amino acids. The CDR3 protein is CAIEPRGTSSYNEQFF. CDR3 sequence (DNA): TGTGCCATCGAACCCAGGGGGACCAGCTCCTACAATGAGCAGTTCTTC.

On this clone itself: At the DNA level, this CDR3 is encoded by other sequences in the same sample as well. The V and J genes are TRBV6-5 and TRBJ1-1; D ambiguous. CDR3 length: 12 residues. Trimming left V 2 bases short and J 6 bases short, with 7 bases between. Germline CDR1 is MNHEY and CDR2 is SVGAGI. The CDR3 spells CASSYLGSEAFF. The CDR3 coding sequence is TGTGCCAGCAGTTACCTGGGCTCTGAAGCTTTCTTT.

The genes are TRBV28 and TRBJ1-5; maybe TRBD1 (5 bases). The V end was cut by 3 bases, the J end by 1 base, with 10 bases between. The CDR3 runs 15 residues. CDR1 and CDR2 from the germline V gene are MDHEN and SYDVKM. CDR3 residues: CASSLGEWSNQPQHF. The CDR3 DNA follows: TGTGCCAGCAGTTTGGGGGAATGGAGCAATCAGCCCCAGCATTTT. The full variable domain, its missing parts supplied by reference TRBV28 and TRBJ1-5, is DVKVTQSSRYLVKRTGEKVFLECVQDMDHENMFWYRQDPGLGLRLIYFSYDVKMKEKGDIPEGYSVSREKKERFSLILESASTNQTSMYLCASSLGEWSNQPQHFGDGTRLSIL.

The chain couples TRBV19 to TRBJ1-1; TRBD1 matches at 11 bases. The CDR3 spans 14 residues. The V gene end was trimmed by 5 bases and the J gene end by 5 bases; junction bases not matched to a gene: 4. From germline, CDR1 is LNHDA and CDR2 SQIVND (reference sequence). The CDR3 sequence: CASSRTGGMTEAFF. In DNA, the CDR3 is TGTGCCAGTAGTCGGACAGGGGGCATGACTGAAGCTTTCTTT.

This sequence joins TRBV2 and TRBJ2-7; TRBD2 might be the D (5 bases). Deletions cut 10 bases from V and 2 bases from J, with 15 bases between. The CDR3 loop spans 13 amino acids. Per germline, CDR1 SNHLY and CDR2 FYNNEI. CDR3 in amino acids: CAITRGSPYEQYF. Here the CDR3 DNA reads TGTGCCATCACCCGGGGATCCCCCTACGAGCAGTACTTC.

J is TRBJ2-7 and V is TRBV11-2, with 10 bases lining up with TRBD1. V shed 1 base, J shed 4 bases, and the junction held 7 bases outside the gene matches. Germline loops: CDR1 SGHAT, CDR2 FQNNGV. The CDR3 is 16 amino acids. The CDR3 loop is CASSLVGGTGDYEQYF. The DNA of the CDR3 is TGTGCCAGCAGCTTAGTCGGCGGGACAGGGGATTACGAGCAGTACTTC.